A selection of T cell receptor beta chains follows, all from one sample in a study of cytomegalovirus exposure and HLA in healthy donors. This table comes from immunoSEQ multiplex PCR, and its TCRdb copy is limited to in-frame clones, with some not included. The data contain about 47,000 clones, around nine tenths of them seen just once; the ten biggest clones take up 5.6%. Sequencing used PBMCs. The receptor source for this set is a young man in good health and CMV-seronegative. Both conserved end residues are part of each CDR3. The order of the fields is J gene, clone size, V gene, D gene, CDR3 DNA, CDR3 protein. A D gene is named only where the DNA matches it firmly. Not every row has a clone size; where given, it reads once, few, many or a size class.

TRBJ2-5 | once | TRBV15 | TRBD1 | TGTGCCACCAGCACTGGGACAGTCCAAGAGACCCAGTACTTC | CATSTGTVQETQYF
TRBJ2-3 | NA | TRBV5-5 | TRBD1 | TGTGCCAGCAGGCCCGGACAGGGAAGCACAGATACGCAGTATTTT | CASRPGQGSTDTQYF
TRBJ1-5 | NA | TRBV28 | TRBD1 | TGTGCCAGCAAAGAGGGGGCGGGTGACCTTAGCAATCAGCCCCAGCATTTT | CASKEGAGDLSNQPQHF
TRBJ2-7 | NA | TRBV7-8 | TRBD2 | TGTGCCAGCAGTTACTGGACTAGCGGGGCCTCCTACGAGCAGTACTTC | CASSYWTSGASYEQYF
TRBJ2-5 | once | TRBV6-1 | NA | TGTGCCAGCGGAGTGATCCAGACGCAAGAGACCCAGTACTTC | CASGVIQTQETQYF
TRBJ2-1 | NA | TRBV28 | NA | TGTGCCAGCAGCATGGTCTCGGGGTATAGTGAGCAGTTCTTC | CASSMVSGYSEQFF
TRBJ2-3 | NA | TRBV19 | TRBD1 | TGTGCCAGTAGTATAGATAGGACAGGGGCAGAAGATACGCAGTATTTT | CASSIDRTGAEDTQYF
TRBJ2-7 | NA | TRBV20-1 | NA | TGCAGTGCTACACAGAGCTACGAGCAGTACTTC | CSATQSYEQYF
TRBJ1-2 | NA | TRBV7-2 | NA | TGTGCCAGCAGCCCTCCGAAGCCTAACTATGGCTACACCTTC | CASSPPKPNYGYTF
TRBJ1-4 | NA | TRBV18 | NA | TGTGCCAGCTCCCTCAAGGCTTCCGGGTTAAACGAAAAACTGTTTTTT | CASSLKASGLNEKLFF
TRBJ2-1 | NA | TRBV12-2 | NA | TGTGCAAGTCGCTTACCCCTACGGACTCGAACTCCCTGTCGCGAGCAGTTCTTC | CASRLPLRTRTPCREQFF